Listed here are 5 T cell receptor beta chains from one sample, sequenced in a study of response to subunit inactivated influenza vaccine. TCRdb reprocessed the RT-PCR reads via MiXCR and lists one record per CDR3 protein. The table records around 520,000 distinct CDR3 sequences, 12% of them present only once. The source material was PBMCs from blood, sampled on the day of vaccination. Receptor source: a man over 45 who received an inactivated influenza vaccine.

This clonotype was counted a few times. The CDR3 coding sequence is TGTGCCAGCAGTTTAGCAGGGGGCGGTCAACAGCCCCAGCATTTT. It encodes CASSLAGGGQQPQHF. V and J are TRBV12-3 or TRBV12-4 and TRBJ1-5, with 7 bases identical to TRBD1. The CDR3 is 15 residues long. V dropped 0 bases and J dropped 7; count of bases not matched to a gene: 6.

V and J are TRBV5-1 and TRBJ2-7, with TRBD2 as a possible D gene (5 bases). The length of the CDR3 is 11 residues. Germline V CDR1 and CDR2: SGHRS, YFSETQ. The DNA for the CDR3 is TGCATCGGGATCGCCGGCTACGAGCAGTACTTC. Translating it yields CIGIAGYEQYF.

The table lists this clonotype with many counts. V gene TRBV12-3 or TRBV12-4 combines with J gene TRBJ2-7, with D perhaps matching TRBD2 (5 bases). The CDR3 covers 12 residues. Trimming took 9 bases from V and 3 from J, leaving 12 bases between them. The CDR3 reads CARAGIGYEQYF. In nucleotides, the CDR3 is TGTGCCAGAGCCGGGATCGGCTACGAGCAGTACTTC.

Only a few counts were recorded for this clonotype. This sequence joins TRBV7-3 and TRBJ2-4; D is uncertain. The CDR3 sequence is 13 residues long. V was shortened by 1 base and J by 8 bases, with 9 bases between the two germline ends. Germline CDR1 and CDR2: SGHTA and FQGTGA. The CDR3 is CASSLNPFDIQYF. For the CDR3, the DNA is TGTGCCAGCAGCTTAAACCCCTTCGACATTCAGTACTTC.

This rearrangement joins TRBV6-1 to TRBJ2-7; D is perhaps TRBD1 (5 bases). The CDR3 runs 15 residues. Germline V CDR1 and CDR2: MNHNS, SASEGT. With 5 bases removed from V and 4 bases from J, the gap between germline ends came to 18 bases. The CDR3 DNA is TGTGCCAGCAGTAACGCCGCAAATCAGGGTTACGAGCAGTACTTC. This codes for CASSNAANQGYEQYF.